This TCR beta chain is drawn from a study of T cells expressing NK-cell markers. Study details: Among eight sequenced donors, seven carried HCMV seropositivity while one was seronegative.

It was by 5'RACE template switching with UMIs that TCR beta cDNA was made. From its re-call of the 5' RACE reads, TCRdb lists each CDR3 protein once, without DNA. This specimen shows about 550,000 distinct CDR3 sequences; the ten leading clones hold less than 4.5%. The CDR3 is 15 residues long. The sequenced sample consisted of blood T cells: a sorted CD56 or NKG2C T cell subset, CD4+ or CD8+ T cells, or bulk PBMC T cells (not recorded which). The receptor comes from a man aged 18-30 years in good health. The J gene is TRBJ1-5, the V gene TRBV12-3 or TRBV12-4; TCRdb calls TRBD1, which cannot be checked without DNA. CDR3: CASSSSATAGQPQHF.